These 5 T cell receptor beta chains were all obtained from the same sample, sequenced in a study of cytomegalovirus exposure and HLA in healthy donors. Vbeta (60) and Jbeta (13) primers were used in the PCR. Sequenced by immunoSEQ multiplex PCR; TCRdb stores in-frame clones only, minus some. The table has around 90,000 clones, 75% to 90% seen once. Input material: PBMCs. The receptor source for this set is a man between 40 and 49 years old in good health and CMV-seropositive.

The genes are TRBV11-3 and TRBJ1-3, with TRBD1 as a possible D gene (5 bases). This CDR3 is built from 16 residues. The V gene lost 1 base and the J gene lost 0 bases, with 10 bases spanning the gap. CDR1 is SGHNT and CDR2 is YENEEA in the germline V gene. The CDR3 sequence is CASSLAGPFSGNTIYF. In DNA, the CDR3 is TGTGCCAGCAGCTTAGCAGGGCCTTTCTCTGGAAACACCATATATTTT. The entire variable domain, with the rest obtained from reference TRBV11-3 and TRBJ1-3, is as follows: EAGVVQSPRYKIIEKKQPVAFWCNPISGHNTLYWYLQNLGQGPELLIRYENEEAVDDSQLPKDRFSAERLKGVDSTLKIQPAELGDSAVYLCASSLAGPFSGNTIYFGEGSWLTVV.

This chain links TRBV7-3 with TRBJ2-2, with TRBD2 matching over 11 bases. Germline V CDR1 and CDR2: SGHTA, FQGTGA. The CDR3 runs 18 residues. With V trimmed by 1 base and J by 0 bases, 4 bases remained unmatched. For the CDR3, the DNA is TGTGCCAGCAGCTTAAGGGCTAGCGGGGGGACGAACACCGGGGAGCTGTTTTTT. Amino acid sequence: CASSLRASGGTNTGELFF.

The chain employs TRBV4-2 and TRBJ2-7; D ambiguous. The ends were cut back, 2 bases at V and 4 bases at J, with 18 bases in the middle. The CDR3 is 16 residues long. Per germline, CDR1 LGHNA and CDR2 YNFKEQ. The CDR3 DNA follows: TGTGCCAGCAGCCAACCGGCCTCCGAGACTTCTTACGAGCAGTACTTC. This sequence encodes CASSQPASETSYEQYF.

The chain has TRBV5-1 and TRBJ2-7; D perhaps matches TRBD2 (5 bases). The germline V gene has CDR1 SGHRS and CDR2 YFSETQ. This CDR3 is 16 amino acids long. V lost 2 bases and J 2 bases, leaving 17 bases between the germline ends. CDR3 protein: CASSFSIGASTYEQYF. The CDR3 region has the DNA TGCGCCAGCAGCTTTTCAATAGGTGCTAGCACCTACGAGCAGTACTTC.

The chain is built from TRBV19 and TRBJ2-3; 11 positions agree with TRBD2. CDR1 LNHDA and CDR2 SQIVND come from the germline V gene (reference sequence). The junction had 17 bases not matched to a gene; V was cut back by 4 bases and J by 2 bases. This CDR3 is 20 amino acids long. The CDR3 is CASSTTLSSRTSGYTDTQYF. CDR3 sequence (DNA): TGTGCCAGTAGTACCACATTATCCTCTCGGACTAGCGGGTACACAGATACGCAGTATTTT. Full variable domain (rest looked up from reference TRBV19 and TRBJ2-3): DGGITQSPKYLFRKEGQNVTLSCEQNLNHDAMYWYRQDPGQGLRLIYYSQIVNDFQKGDIAEGYSVSREKKESFPLTVTSAQKNPTAFYLCASSTTLSSRTSGYTDTQYFGPGTRLTVL.